This T cell receptor (beta chain) was retrieved from a study of CD8 T cells in ankylosing spondylitis. Study-wide points: In ankylosing spondylitis patients, matched synovial fluid reportedly showed significant enrichment of disease-linked clones. Seemingly distinctive of ankylosing spondylitis blood was a TCR beta motif formed by eight highly homologous variants. A number of the motif variants had already been described in reactive arthritis synovial fluid and blood.

Looked up from germline, CDR1 is DFQATT and CDR2 is SNEGSKA (reference sequence). V was pared by 5 bases and J by 0 bases, with 8 bases of the junction left unmatched. The CDR3 covers 15 residues. This clonotype was counted between two and nine times. Its antigen remains unknown. Quantitative 5'-RACE with molecular barcodes was used to make the TCR beta libraries. TCRdb re-derived calls from the 5' RACE reads in MiXCR, one entry per CDR3 protein. The table records about 440,000 distinct CDR3 sequences, roughly 17% of them present only once. This TCR came from a male donor with ankylosing spondylitis. The chain uses TRBV20-1 and TRBJ1-1; the match to TRBD1 covers 8 bases. The sequencing input was blood, either unsorted or a sorted T cell fraction (not recorded which). CDR3 residues: CSARKTGAMNTEAFF. The CDR3 coding sequence is TGCAGTGCTCGAAAGACAGGGGCAATGAACACTGAAGCTTTCTTT.